A selection of T cell receptor beta chains follows, all from one sample in a study of CD8+ T cells in alopecia areata. Libraries were prepared by immunoSEQ multiplex PCR; TCRdb keeps only in-frame clonotypes and omits some of them. This table holds around 5,600 clones, around three fifths found once. The source material was skin, sampled at roughly week 30, from a patient treated with tofacitinib. The receptors shown here come from a human donor with alopecia areata. Each CDR3 is given with its conserved first and last residue. D genes are given only for firm matches. The size field is filled for only some rows; it gives once, few, many or a size class.

abundance,j_gene,d_gene,v_gene,CDR3aa,CDR3nt
-,TRBJ2-4,TRBD1,TRBV6-6,CASSTRDRAKNIQYF,TGTGCCAGCAGTACCCGGGACAGAGCCAAAAACATTCAGTACTTC
few,TRBJ2-4,TRBD1,TRBV9,CASSSSPGTGIAKNIQYF,TGTGCCAGCAGCTCGTCACCCGGGACAGGGATAGCCAAAAACATTCAGTACTTC
few,TRBJ2-7,-,TRBV19,CASSMGGGTYEQYF,TGTGCCAGTAGTATGGGGGGAGGAACCTACGAGCAGTACTTC
-,TRBJ1-1,-,TRBV29-1,CSVFRVTEAFF,TGCAGCGTCTTTAGGGTTACTGAAGCTTTCTTT
-,TRBJ1-2,TRBD1,TRBV7-9,CASSGDTGGYYGYTF,TGTGCCAGCAGCGGAGACACAGGGGGCTACTATGGCTACACCTTC
few,TRBJ2-6,-,TRBV6-4,CASKPTSGANVLTF,TGTGCCAGCAAACCTACGAGTGGGGCCAACGTCCTGACTTTC
-,TRBJ1-2,TRBD1,TRBV5-1,CASSSGTGSAIYGYTF,TGCGCCAGCAGCTCCGGGACAGGGAGCGCGATCTATGGCTACACCTTC
-,TRBJ2-7,TRBD2,TRBV6-5,CASSYSTSGGYEQYF,TGTGCCAGCAGTTACTCAACTAGCGGGGGCTACGAGCAGTACTTC
-,TRBJ2-3,TRBD1,TRBV7-8,CASSSYRLGQGSRRSTDTQYF,TGTGCCAGCAGCTCGTATCGGCTGGGACAGGGTTCGAGACGGAGCACAGATACGCAGTATTTT
-,TRBJ2-7,-,TRBV29-1,CSVEVWAGSTYEQYF,TGCAGCGTTGAAGTTTGGGCAGGCTCTACCTACGAGCAGTACTTC
-,TRBJ1-2,TRBD1,TRBV6-1,CASSRDSANYGYTF,TGTGCCAGCAGTCGGGACAGCGCTAACTATGGCTACACCTTC
few,TRBJ2-3,TRBD2,TRBV2,CASSPRLAGDFSDTQYF,TGTGCCAGCAGTCCCAGACTAGCGGGCGACTTTTCGGATACGCAGTATTTT
-,TRBJ2-7,TRBD1,TRBV11-2,CASSLGAKQGGEQYF,TGTGCCAGCAGCTTAGGTGCCAAACAGGGGGGCGAGCAGTACTTC
few,TRBJ2-7,-,TRBV6-1,CASPGTASSYEQYF,TGTGCCAGCCCTGGGACGGCGAGCTCCTACGAGCAGTACTTC
-,TRBJ2-4,-,TRBV27,CASSSPGSGNIQYF,TGTGCCAGCAGTTCACCAGGGTCCGGGAACATTCAGTACTTC
-,TRBJ2-1,-,TRBV6-5,CASSTLGGYNEQFF,TGTGCCAGCTCAACACTAGGAGGATACAATGAGCAGTTCTTC
-,TRBJ2-2,-,TRBV4-2,CASSQEGGRYTGGELFF,TGTGCCAGCAGCCAAGAGGGCGGGCGATACACCGGCGGGGAGCTGTTTTTT
few,TRBJ2-3,-,TRBV4-2,CASSFGAATDTQYF,TGTGCCAGCAGCTTTGGGGCGGCGACAGATACGCAGTATTTT
large,TRBJ1-2,-,TRBV30,CAWSVPANYGYTF,TGTGCCTGGAGTGTACCCGCTAACTATGGCTACACCTTC
-,TRBJ2-7,-,TRBV2,CASSGTEGPEQYF,TGTGCCAGCAGCGGGACGGAAGGGCCCGAGCAGTACTTC
few,TRBJ1-2,-,TRBV10-2,CASNRQKDGYTF,TGCGCCAGCAACAGACAGAAGGATGGCTACACCTTC
few,TRBJ2-1,-,TRBV20-1,CSARGPNEQFF,TGCAGTGCTAGAGGTCCCAATGAGCAGTTCTTC
few,TRBJ1-1,-,TRBV10-3,CAKKGPGTQNTEAFF,TGTGCCAAGAAAGGACCAGGGACGCAGAACACTGAAGCTTTCTTT
-,TRBJ2-2,TRBD2,TRBV7-8,CASSLGVAGGNTGELFF,TGTGCCAGCAGCTTAGGGGTAGCGGGGGGGAACACCGGGGAGCTGTTTTTT